These T cell receptor beta chains were read from a single sample in a study of T cell repertoires in ileal Crohn's disease. Sequencing used immunoSEQ multiplex PCR; TCRdb keeps in-frame clones, though not all of them. The table lists some 6,000 clones, about 95% of them singletons. Sequences were obtained from ileal tissue. These TCRs come from an adult with Crohn's disease. Each CDR3 is given with its conserved first and last residue. D genes are given only for firm matches. Clone size, where shown, is once, few, many, or a class for clones that have expanded.

J | V | size | D | CDR3 | DNA
TRBJ1-1 | TRBV28 | . | . | CASSLVGATGNTEAFF | TGTGCCAGCAGTTTGGTGGGGGCTACAGGGAACACTGAAGCTTTCTTT
TRBJ2-5 | TRBV7-3 | . | TRBD2 | CASSLLSGGDQYF | TGTGCCAGCAGCTTACTTAGCGGGGGAGACCAGTACTTC
TRBJ2-1 | TRBV2 | . | . | CASTREGGGYNEQFF | TGTGCCAGCACCCGGGAAGGGGGAGGGTACAATGAGCAGTTCTTC
TRBJ2-2 | TRBV19 | . | . | CASSIQGRGTGELFF | TGTGCCAGTAGTATTCAGGGGCGCGGCACCGGGGAGCTGTTTTTT
TRBJ1-3 | TRBV5-1 | . | . | CASSLTGPSSGNTIYF | TGCGCCAGCAGCTTGACAGGGCCAAGCTCTGGAAACACCATATATTTT
TRBJ1-3 | TRBV5-4 | . | . | CASSGRTDSNSGNTIYF | TGTGCCAGCAGCGGACGGACGGACAGCAACTCTGGAAACACCATATATTTT
TRBJ2-1 | TRBV7-3 | . | . | CASSLTTYNEQFF | TGTGCCAGCAGCTTAACCACTTACAATGAGCAGTTCTTC
TRBJ2-5 | TRBV5-1 | . | . | CASSLGGGETQYF | TGCGCCAGCAGCCTTGGGGGAGGTGAGACCCAGTACTTC
TRBJ1-6 | TRBV7-2 | . | TRBD1 | CASSLGQARSPLHF | TGTGCCAGCAGCTTGGGACAGGCTCGTTCACCCCTCCACTTT
TRBJ1-6 | TRBV28 | . | . | CASSPLGSGEGSPLHF | TGTGCCAGCAGTCCCCTGGGGTCGGGGGAAGGTTCACCCCTCCACTTT
TRBJ2-3 | TRBV9 | once | TRBD2 | CASSVEVGGSPSSTDTQYF | TGTGCCAGCAGCGTAGAGGTGGGGGGGTCCCCTTCTAGCACAGATACGCAGTATTTT
TRBJ1-3 | TRBV7-2 | once | TRBD1 | CASSLEDRSGNTIYF | TGTGCCAGCAGCTTAGAGGACAGGTCGGGGAACACCATATATTTT
TRBJ2-2 | TRBV10-3 | . | . | CAISESGLNTGELFF | TGTGCCATCAGTGAATCAGGGTTAAACACCGGGGAGCTGTTTTTT